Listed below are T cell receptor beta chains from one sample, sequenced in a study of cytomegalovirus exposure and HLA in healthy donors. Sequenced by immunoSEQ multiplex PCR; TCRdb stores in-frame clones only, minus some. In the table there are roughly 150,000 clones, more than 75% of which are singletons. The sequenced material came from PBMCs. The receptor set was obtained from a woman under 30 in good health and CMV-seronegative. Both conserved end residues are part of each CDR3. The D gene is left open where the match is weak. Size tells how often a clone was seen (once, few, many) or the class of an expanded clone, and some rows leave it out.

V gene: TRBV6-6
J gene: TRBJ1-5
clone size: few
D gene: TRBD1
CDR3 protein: CASSYFGTGRHQPQHF
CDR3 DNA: TGTGCCAGCAGTTATTTCGGGACAGGGCGACATCAGCCCCAGCATTTT

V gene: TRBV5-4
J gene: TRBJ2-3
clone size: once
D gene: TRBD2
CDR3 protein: CASSGGLAGAKYDTDTQYF
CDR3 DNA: TGTGCCAGCAGCGGGGGACTAGCGGGGGCCAAATATGACACAGATACGCAGTATTTT

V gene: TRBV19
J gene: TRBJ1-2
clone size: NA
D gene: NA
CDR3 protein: CASSPRDYGYTF
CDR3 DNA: TGTGCCAGTAGTCCCCGGGACTATGGCTACACCTTC

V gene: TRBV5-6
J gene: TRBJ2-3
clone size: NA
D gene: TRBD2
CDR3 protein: CASSSGGASGSDTQYF
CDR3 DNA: TGTGCCAGCAGCTCCGGAGGGGCTAGCGGGAGCGATACGCAGTATTTT

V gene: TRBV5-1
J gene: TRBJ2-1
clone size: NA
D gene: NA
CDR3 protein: CASSPRPGSGDEQFF
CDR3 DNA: TGCGCCAGCAGCCCGCGGCCAGGCTCGGGGGATGAGCAGTTCTTC

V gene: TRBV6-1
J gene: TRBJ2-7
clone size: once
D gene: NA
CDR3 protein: CASSASSYEQYF
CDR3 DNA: TGTGCCAGCAGTGCCTCCTCCTACGAGCAGTACTTC

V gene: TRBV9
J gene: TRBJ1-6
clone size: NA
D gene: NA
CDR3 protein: CASSVAPTPGSPLHF
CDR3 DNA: TGTGCCAGCAGCGTAGCTCCGACACCAGGATCACCCCTCCACTTT

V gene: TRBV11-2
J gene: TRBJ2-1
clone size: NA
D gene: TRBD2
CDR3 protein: CASRASGGDSYNEQFF
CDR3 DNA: TGTGCCAGCAGGGCTAGCGGGGGTGACTCCTACAATGAGCAGTTCTTC

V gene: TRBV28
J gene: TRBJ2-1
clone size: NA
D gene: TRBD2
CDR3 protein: CASSLTSAYNEQFF
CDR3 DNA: TGTGCCAGCAGTTTGACTAGCGCTTACAATGAGCAGTTCTTC

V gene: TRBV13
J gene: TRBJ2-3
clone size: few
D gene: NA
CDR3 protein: CASSFLRLVTDTQYF
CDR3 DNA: TGTGCCAGCAGCTTTCTGAGACTAGTTACAGATACGCAGTATTTT

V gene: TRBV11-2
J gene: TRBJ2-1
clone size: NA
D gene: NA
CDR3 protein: CASSFRGNSYNEQFF
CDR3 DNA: TGTGCCAGCAGCTTCCGCGGTAACTCCTACAATGAGCAGTTCTTC

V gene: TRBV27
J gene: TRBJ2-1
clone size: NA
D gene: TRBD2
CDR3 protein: CASSVGLAPINEQFF
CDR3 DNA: TGTGCCAGCAGTGTCGGACTAGCCCCTATCAATGAGCAGTTCTTC

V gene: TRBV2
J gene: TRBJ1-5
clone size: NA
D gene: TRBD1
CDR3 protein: CASVRQGPGGNQPQHF
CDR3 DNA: TGTGCCAGCGTAAGACAGGGCCCGGGGGGCAATCAGCCCCAGCATTTT

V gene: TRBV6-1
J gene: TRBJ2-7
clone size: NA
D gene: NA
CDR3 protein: CASSEVAGFGYEQYF
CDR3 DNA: TGTGCCAGCAGTGAAGTCGCCGGGTTCGGCTACGAGCAGTACTTC

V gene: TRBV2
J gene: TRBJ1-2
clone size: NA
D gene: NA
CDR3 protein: CASSEERTAYGYTF
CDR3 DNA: TGTGCCAGCAGTGAAGAGCGGACGGCCTATGGCTACACCTTC

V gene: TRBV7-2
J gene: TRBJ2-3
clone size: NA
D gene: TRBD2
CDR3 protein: CASSLFGGGAGDTQYF
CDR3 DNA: TGTGCCAGCAGCTTATTCGGCGGGGGGGCAGGAGATACGCAGTATTTT

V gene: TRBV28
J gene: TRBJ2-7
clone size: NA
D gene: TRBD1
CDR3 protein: CASRDRGRNEQYF
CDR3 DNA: TGTGCCAGCAGGGACAGGGGGAGAAACGAGCAGTACTTC

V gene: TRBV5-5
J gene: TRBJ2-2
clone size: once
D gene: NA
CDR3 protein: CASSLAVGSGELFF
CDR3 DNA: TGTGCCAGCAGCTTGGCCGTCGGGTCGGGGGAGCTGTTTTTT

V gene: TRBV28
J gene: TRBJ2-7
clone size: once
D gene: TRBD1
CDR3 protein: CASRQTGTGGEQYF
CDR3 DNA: TGTGCCAGCAGGCAAACCGGGACAGGGGGTGAGCAGTACTTC

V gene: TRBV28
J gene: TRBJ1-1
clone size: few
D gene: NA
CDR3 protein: CASSRGRLRDTEAFF
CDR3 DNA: TGTGCCAGCAGCCGGGGGAGACTCAGGGACACTGAAGCTTTCTTT

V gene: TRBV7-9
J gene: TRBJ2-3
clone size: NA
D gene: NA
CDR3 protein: CSSSLQRTYTDTQYF
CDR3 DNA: TGTTCCAGCAGCTTACAACGGACTTACACAGATACGCAGTATTTT

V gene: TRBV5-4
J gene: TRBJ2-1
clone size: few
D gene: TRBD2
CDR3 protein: CASSPGLARPNEQFF
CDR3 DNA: TGTGCCAGCAGCCCGGGACTAGCTCGCCCCAATGAGCAGTTCTTC

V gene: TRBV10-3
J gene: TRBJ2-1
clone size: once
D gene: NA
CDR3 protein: CAIRLAGLNEQFF
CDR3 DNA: TGTGCCATCCGACTGGCGGGGCTGAATGAGCAGTTCTTC

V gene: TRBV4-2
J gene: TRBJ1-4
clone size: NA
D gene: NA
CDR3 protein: CASSPGAGPSTNEKLFF
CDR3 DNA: TGTGCCAGCAGCCCGGGAGCAGGACCTTCAACTAATGAAAAACTGTTTTTT

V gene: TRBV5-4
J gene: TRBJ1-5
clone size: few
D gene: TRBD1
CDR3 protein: CASSLDRGSNQPQHF
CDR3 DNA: TGTGCCAGCAGCTTGGACAGGGGAAGCAATCAGCCCCAGCATTTT

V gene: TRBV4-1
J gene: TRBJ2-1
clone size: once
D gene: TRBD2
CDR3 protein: CASSRAPVTSGSNEQFF
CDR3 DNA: TGCGCCAGCAGCCGAGCACCAGTGACTAGCGGGAGCAATGAGCAGTTCTTC

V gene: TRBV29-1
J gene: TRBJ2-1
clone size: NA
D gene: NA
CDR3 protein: CSVAPPGGEQFF
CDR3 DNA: TGCAGCGTTGCCCCGCCCGGCGGTGAGCAGTTCTTC

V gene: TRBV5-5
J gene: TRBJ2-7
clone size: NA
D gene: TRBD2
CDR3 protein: CASSSGGLAGVTYEQYF
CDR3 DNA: TGTGCCAGCAGCTCAGGGGGGCTAGCGGGGGTTACCTACGAGCAGTACTTC

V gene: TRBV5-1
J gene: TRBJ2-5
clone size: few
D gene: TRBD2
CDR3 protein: CASRRTSGGAAETQYF
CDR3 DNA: TGCGCCAGCAGAAGGACTAGCGGGGGGGCCGCGGAGACCCAGTACTTC

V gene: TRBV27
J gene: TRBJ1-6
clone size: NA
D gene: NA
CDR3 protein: CASSRLGQGPNSPLHF
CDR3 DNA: TGTGCCAGCAGTCGCCTTGGTCAGGGGCCTAATTCACCCCTCCACTTT

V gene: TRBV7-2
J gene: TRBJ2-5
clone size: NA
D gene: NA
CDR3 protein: CASTRGYQETQYF
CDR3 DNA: TGTGCCAGCACGCGAGGGTACCAAGAGACCCAGTACTTC

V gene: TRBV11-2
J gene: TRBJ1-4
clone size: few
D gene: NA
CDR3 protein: CASSLDRWGRAENEKLFF
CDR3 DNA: TGTGCCAGCAGCTTAGATCGATGGGGCAGGGCCGAGAATGAAAAACTGTTTTTT

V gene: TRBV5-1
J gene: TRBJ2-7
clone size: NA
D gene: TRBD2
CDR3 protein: CASAPASGAREQYF
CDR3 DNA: TGCGCCAGCGCCCCGGCTAGCGGGGCCAGGGAGCAGTACTTC

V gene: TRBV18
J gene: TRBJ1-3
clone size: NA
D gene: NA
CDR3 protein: CASSPPQGHSGNTIYF
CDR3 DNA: TGTGCCAGCTCACCCCCCCAGGGCCACTCTGGAAACACCATATATTTT

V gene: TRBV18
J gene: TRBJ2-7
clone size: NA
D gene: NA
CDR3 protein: CASSPGGSYEQYF
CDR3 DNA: TGTGCCAGCTCACCAGGCGGATCCTACGAGCAGTACTTC

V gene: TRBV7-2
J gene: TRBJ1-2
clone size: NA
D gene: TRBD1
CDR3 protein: CASSLARQGDYGYTF
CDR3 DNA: TGTGCCAGCAGCTTAGCGAGACAGGGCGACTATGGCTACACCTTC

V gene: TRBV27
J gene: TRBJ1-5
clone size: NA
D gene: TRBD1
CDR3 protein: CASSPTGSHQPQHF
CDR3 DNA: TGTGCCAGCAGCCCGACAGGGTCCCATCAGCCCCAGCATTTT

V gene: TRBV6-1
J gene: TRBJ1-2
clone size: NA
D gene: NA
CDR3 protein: CASRRRQDLYGYTF
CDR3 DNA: TGTGCCAGCAGGCGTCGACAGGATCTCTATGGCTACACCTTC

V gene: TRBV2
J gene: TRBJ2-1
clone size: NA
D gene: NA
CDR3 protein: CASSGASYNEQFF
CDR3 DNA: TGTGCCAGCAGTGGGGCCAGCTACAATGAGCAGTTCTTC

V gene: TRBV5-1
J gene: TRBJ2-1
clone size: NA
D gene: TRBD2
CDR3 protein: CASSASSGGIDEQFF
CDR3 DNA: TGCGCCAGCAGCGCCTCTAGCGGTGGTATCGATGAGCAGTTCTTC

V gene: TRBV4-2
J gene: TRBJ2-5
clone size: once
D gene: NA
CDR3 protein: CASSQSLYQETQYF
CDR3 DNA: TGTGCCAGCAGCCAAAGCCTGTACCAAGAGACCCAGTACTTC

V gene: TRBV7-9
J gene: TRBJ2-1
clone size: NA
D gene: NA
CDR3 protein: CASSPRGVRGYNEQFF
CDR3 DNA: TGTGCCAGCAGTCCCCGTGGGGTTAGGGGGTACAATGAGCAGTTCTTC

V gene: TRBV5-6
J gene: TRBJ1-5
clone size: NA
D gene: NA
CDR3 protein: CASSLAGNQPQHF
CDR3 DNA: TGTGCCAGCAGCTTGGCAGGGAATCAGCCCCAGCATTTT

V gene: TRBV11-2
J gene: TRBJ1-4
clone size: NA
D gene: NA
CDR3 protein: CASSLAPQGNEKLFF
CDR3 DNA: TGTGCCAGCAGCTTAGCCCCACAGGGAAATGAAAAACTGTTTTTT

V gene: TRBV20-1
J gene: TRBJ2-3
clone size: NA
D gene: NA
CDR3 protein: CSAYREDTQYF
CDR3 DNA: TGCAGTGCTTACAGGGAGGATACGCAGTATTTT

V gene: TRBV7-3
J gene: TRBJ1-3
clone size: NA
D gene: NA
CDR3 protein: CASSLNRGNTIYF
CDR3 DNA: TGTGCCAGCAGCTTAAACAGGGGAAACACCATATATTTT

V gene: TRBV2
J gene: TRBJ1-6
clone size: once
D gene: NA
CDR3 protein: CASSGENGSPLHF
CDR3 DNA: TGTGCCAGCAGTGGGGAGAATGGGTCACCCCTCCACTTT

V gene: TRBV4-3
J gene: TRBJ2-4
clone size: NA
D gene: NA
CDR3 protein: CASSYHRENIQYF
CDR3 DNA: TGCGCCAGCAGCTACCACAGGGAAAACATTCAGTACTTC

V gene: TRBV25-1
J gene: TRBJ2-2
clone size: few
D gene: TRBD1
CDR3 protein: CASSEWGVGRQGTGELFF
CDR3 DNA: TGTGCCAGCAGTGAATGGGGAGTTGGGAGACAGGGCACCGGGGAGCTGTTTTTT

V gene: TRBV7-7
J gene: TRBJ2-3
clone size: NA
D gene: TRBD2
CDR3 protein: CASSLGTSGTDTQYF
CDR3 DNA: TGTGCCAGCAGCTTAGGGACTAGCGGAACAGATACGCAGTATTTT

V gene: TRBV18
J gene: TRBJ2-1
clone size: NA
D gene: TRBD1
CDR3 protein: CASSASGTVSEQFF
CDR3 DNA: TGTGCCAGCTCAGCCTCCGGGACAGTGAGTGAGCAGTTCTTC

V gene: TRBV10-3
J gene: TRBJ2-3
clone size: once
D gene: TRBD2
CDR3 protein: CAMRNSGRADTQYF
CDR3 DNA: TGTGCCATGAGGAATAGCGGGAGGGCAGATACGCAGTATTTT

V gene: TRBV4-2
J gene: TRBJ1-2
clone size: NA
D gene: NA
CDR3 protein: CASRERRGESKYGYTF
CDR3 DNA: TGTGCCAGCAGGGAGAGGAGGGGTGAGTCTAAGTATGGCTACACCTTC

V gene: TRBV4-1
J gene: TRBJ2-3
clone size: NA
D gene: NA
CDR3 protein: CASSLLSRGTDTQYF
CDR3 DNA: TGCGCCAGCAGCCTCCTATCTCGGGGGACGGATACGCAGTATTTT

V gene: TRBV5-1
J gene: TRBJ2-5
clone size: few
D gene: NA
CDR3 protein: CASSFQGYQETQYF
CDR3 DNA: TGCGCCAGCAGCTTCCAGGGGTACCAAGAGACCCAGTACTTC